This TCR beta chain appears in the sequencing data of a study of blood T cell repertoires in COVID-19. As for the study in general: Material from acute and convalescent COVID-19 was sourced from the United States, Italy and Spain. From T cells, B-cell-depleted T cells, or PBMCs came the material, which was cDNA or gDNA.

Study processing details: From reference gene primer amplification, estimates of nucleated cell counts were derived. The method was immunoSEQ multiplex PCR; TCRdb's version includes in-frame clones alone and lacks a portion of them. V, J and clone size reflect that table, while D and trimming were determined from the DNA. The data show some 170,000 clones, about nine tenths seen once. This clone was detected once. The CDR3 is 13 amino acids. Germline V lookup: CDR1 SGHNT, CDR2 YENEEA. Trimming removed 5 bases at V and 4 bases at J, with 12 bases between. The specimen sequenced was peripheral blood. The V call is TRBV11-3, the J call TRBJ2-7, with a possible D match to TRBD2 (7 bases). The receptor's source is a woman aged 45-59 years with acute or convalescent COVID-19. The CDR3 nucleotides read TGTGCCAGCAGCCGGGGGGCCGGTTACGAGCAGTACTTC. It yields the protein CASSRGAGYEQYF.